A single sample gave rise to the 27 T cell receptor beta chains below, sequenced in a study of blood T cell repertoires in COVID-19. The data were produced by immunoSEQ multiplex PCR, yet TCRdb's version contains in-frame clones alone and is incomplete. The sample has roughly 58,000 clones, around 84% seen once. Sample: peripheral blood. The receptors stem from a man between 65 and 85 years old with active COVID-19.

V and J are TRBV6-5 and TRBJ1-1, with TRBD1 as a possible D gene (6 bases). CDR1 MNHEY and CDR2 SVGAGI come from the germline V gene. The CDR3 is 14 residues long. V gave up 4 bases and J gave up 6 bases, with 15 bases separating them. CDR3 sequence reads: CASSSPDRIAEAFF. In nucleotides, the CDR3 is TGTGCCAGCAGTTCGCCAGACAGGATCGCTGAAGCTTTCTTT.

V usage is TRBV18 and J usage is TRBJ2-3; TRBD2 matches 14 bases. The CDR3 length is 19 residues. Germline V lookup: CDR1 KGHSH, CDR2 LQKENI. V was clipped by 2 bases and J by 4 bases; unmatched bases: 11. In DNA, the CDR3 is TGTGCCAGCTCACCAATCTCGGGACTAGCGGGAGTTGACGCAGATACGCAGTATTTT. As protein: CASSPISGLAGVDADTQYF. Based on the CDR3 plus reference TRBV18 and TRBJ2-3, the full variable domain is NAGVMQNPRHLVRRRGQEARLRCSPMKGHSHVYWYRQLPEEGLKFMVYLQKENIIDESGMPKERFSAEFPKEGPSILRIQQVVRGDSAAYFCASSPISGLAGVDADTQYFGPGTRLTVL.

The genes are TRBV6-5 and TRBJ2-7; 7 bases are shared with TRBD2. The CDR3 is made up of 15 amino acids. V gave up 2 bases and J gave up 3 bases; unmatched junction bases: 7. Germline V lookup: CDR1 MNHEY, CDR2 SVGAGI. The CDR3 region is CASSYALGGSYEQYF. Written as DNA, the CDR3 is TGTGCCAGCAGTTACGCCCTAGGCGGGAGCTACGAGCAGTACTTC.

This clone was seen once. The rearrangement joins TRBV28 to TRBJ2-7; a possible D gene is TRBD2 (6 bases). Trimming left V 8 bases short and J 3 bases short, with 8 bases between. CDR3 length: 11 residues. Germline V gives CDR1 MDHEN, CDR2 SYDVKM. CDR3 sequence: CASAGSYEQYF. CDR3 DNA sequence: TGTGCCAGCGCCGGGAGCTACGAGCAGTACTTC.

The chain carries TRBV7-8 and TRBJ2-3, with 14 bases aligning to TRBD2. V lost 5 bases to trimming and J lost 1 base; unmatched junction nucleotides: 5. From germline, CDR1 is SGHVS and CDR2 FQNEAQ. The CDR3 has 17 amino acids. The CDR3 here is CASSLGTSGGRTDTQYF. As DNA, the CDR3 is TGTGCCAGCAGCCTGGGGACTAGCGGGGGACGCACAGATACGCAGTATTTT.

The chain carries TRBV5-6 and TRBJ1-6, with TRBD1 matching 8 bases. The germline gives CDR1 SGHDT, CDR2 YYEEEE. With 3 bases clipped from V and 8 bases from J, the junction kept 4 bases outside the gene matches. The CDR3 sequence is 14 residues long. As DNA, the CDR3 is TGTGCCAGCAGCTGGGGACAGGTCTATTCACCCCTCCACTTT. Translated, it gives CASSWGQVYSPLHF.

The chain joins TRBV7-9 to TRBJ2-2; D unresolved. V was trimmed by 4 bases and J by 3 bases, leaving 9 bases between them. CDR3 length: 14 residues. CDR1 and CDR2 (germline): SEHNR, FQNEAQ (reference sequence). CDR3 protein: CASSSNSYTGELFF. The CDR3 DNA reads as TGTGCCAGCAGCTCCAACAGTTACACCGGGGAGCTGTTTTTT.

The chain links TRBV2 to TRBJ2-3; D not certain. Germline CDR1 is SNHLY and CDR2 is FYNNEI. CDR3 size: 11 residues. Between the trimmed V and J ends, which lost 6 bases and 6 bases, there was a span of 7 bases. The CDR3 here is CASSSVDTQYF. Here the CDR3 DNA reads TGTGCCAGCAGCTCGGTGGATACGCAGTATTTT.

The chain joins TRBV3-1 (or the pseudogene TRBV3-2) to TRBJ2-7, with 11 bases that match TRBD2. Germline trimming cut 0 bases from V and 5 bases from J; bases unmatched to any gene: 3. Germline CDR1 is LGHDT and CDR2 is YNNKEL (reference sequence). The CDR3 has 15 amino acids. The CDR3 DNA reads TGTGCCAGCAGCCAAGATAGCGGGAGGGTCCACGAGCAGTACTTC. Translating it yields CASSQDSGRVHEQYF.

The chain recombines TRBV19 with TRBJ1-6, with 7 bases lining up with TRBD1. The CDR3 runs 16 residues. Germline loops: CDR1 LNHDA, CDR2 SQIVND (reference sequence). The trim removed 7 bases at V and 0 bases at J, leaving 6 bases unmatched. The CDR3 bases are TGTGCCAGTACCGCCGGGACAGCCTCCTATAATTCACCCCTCCACTTT. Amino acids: CASTAGTASYNSPLHF.

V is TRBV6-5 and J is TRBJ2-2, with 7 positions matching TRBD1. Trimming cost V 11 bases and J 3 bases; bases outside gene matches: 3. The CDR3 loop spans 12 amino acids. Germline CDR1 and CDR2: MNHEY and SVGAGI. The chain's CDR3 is CAADRDTGELFF. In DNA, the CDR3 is TGTGCCGCCGACAGGGACACCGGGGAGCTGTTTTTT.

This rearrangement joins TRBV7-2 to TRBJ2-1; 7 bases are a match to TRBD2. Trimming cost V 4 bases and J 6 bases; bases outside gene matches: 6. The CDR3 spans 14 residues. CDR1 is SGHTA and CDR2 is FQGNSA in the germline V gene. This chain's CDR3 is CASSSTREINEQFF. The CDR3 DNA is TGTGCCAGCAGCTCGACGCGGGAGATCAATGAGCAGTTCTTC.

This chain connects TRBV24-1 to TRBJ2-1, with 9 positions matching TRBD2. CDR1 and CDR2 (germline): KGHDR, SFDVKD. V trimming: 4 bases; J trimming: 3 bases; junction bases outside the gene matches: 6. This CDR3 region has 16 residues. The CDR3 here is CATSEFSGSGYNEQFF. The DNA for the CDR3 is TGTGCCACCAGTGAGTTTAGCGGGAGCGGCTACAATGAGCAGTTCTTC.

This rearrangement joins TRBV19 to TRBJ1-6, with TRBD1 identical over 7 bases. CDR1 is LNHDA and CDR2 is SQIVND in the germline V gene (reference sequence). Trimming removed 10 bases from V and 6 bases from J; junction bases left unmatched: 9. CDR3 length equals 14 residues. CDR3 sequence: CAKTTGTANSPLHF. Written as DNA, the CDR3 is TGTGCCAAGACGACCGGGACAGCTAATTCACCCCTCCACTTT.

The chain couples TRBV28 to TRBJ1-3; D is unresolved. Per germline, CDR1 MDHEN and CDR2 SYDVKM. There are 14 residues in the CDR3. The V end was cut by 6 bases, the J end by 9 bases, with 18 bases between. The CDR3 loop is CASSLGESPGTIYF. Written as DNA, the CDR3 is TGTGCCAGCAGCCTCGGGGAATCTCCGGGCACCATATATTTT.

The DNA of the CDR3 is TGTGCCAGCAGTGACTCAGGCGGCAGGGGTTTAAGCAATCAGCCCCAGCATTTT. Protein: CASSDSGGRGLSNQPQHF. The chain is built from TRBV6-4 and TRBJ1-5; TRBD1 is a possible D gene (6 bases). The CDR3 covers 18 residues. The germline CDR1 and CDR2 sequences are MRHNA and SNTAGT. Trimming took off 0 bases at V and 1 base at J, with 16 bases between the two ends.

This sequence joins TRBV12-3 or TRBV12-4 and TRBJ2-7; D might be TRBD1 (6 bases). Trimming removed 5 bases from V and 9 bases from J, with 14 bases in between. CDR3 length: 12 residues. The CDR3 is CASSNTGNRQYF. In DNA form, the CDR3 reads TGTGCCAGCAGTAATACAGGGAATCGGCAGTACTTC.

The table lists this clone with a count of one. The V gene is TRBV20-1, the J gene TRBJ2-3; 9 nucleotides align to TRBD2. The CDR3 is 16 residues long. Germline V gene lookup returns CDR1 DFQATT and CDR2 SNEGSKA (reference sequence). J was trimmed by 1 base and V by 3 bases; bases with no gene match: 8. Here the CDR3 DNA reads TGCAGTGCTAGTAGTAGCGGGAGTCGGGGCACAGATACGCAGTATTTT. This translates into CSASSSGSRGTDTQYF.

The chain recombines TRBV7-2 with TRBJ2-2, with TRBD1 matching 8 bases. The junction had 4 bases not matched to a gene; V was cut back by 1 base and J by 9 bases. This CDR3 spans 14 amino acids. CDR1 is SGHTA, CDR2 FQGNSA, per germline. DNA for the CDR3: TGTGCCAGCAGCTTAGACCGACAGGGGAGGGAGCTGTTTTTT. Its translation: CASSLDRQGRELFF.

The CDR3 DNA is TGTGCCAGCAGTTTCATCTCAGGGAACACTGAAGCTTTCTTT. Amino acid sequence: CASSFISGNTEAFF. The chain combines TRBV28 with TRBJ1-1; D call uncertain. Germline CDR1 MDHEN, CDR2 SYDVKM. V was trimmed by 3 bases and J by 1 base, leaving 9 bases between them. The CDR3 covers 14 residues.

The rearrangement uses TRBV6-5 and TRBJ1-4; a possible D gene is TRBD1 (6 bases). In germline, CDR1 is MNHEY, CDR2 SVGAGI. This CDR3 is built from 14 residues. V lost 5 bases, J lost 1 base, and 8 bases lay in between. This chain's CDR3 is CASSLGGTNEKLFF. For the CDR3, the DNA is TGTGCCAGCAGTCTAGGGGGAACTAATGAAAAACTGTTTTTT.

CDR3 nucleotide sequence: TGTGCCAGCAGCGTAGGTGCAGCGAGGGAGACCCAGTACTTC. It yields the protein CASSVGAARETQYF. This chain connects TRBV9 to TRBJ2-5; D is unresolved. The CDR3 is made up of 14 amino acids. With 0 bases removed from V and 5 bases from J, the gap between germline ends came to 11 bases. Germline-derived CDR1 and CDR2 are SGDLS and YYNGEE.

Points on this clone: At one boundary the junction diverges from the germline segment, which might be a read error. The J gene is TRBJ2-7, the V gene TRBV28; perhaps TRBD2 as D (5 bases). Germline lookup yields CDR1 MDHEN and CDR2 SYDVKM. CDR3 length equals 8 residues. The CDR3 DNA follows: TGCAGGTCGGGGGAGCAGTACTTC. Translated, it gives CRSGEQYF.

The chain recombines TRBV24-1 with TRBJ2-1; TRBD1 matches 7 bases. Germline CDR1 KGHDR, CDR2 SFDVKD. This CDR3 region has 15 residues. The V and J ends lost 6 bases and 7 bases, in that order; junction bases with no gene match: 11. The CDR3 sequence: CATSTPRQGGNEQFF. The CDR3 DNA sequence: TGTGCCACCAGTACCCCGCGACAGGGCGGGAATGAGCAGTTCTTC.

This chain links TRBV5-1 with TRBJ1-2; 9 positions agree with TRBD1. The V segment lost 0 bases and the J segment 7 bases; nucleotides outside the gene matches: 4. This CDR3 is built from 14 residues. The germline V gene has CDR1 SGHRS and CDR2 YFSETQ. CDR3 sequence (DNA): TGCGCCAGCAGCTTGGACAGGGGGCAGTCTGGCTACACCTTC. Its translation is CASSLDRGQSGYTF.

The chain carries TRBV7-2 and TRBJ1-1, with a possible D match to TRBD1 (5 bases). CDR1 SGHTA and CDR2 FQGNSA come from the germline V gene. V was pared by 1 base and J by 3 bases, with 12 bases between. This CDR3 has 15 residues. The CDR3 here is CASSLGGRQHTEAFF. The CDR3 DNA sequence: TGTGCCAGCAGCTTAGGGGGCCGGCAGCACACTGAAGCTTTCTTT.

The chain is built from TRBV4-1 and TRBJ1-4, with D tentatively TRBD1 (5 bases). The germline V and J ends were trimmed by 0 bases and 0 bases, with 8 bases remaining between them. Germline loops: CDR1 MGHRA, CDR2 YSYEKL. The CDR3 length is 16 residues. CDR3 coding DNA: TGCGCCAGCAGCCAAGATGGGGGGGCAACTAATGAAAAACTGTTTTTT. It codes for CASSQDGGATNEKLFF.